This TCR beta chain was profiled in a study of a mutant IDH1 vaccine in newly diagnosed glioma. TCRdb keeps only in-frame clones here, not all; method: immunoSEQ multiplex PCR. The table shows just over 60,000 clones, with around 83% occurring only once. Points on this clone: What it recognizes is unknown.

Time point specified: week 47, end of study. A 20-mer mutant IDH1 peptide at 300 ug was injected subcutaneously with topical imiquimod. Each tumor in the donors was a new WHO grade 3 or 4 astrocytoma, IDH1-mutant and ATRX-lost. This TCR came from a man aged 25 to 40 with glioma. The sequenced sample was PBMCs, obtained from a glioma patient whose treatment included an IDH1 peptide vaccine.

The CDR3 loop reads CASSQTSTGAYEQYF. CDR3 nucleotide sequence: TGTGCCAGCAGCCAAACTTCGACAGGGGCCTACGAGCAGTACTTC. The chain recombines TRBV28 with TRBJ2-7, with 8 nucleotides matching TRBD1. Per germline, CDR1 MDHEN and CDR2 SYDVKM. The CDR3 is 15 amino acids. V lost 6 bases and J lost 2; bases outside the gene matches: 9.